This T cell receptor (beta chain) was retrieved from a study of breast tumors, draining lymph nodes, adjacent tissues. This clonotype was seen ten or more times. TCRdb passed the multiplex PCR reads through MiXCR, listing each CDR3 protein once. Altogether 100,000 to 150,000 distinct CDR3 sequences are present, about a fifth being singletons, with the ten largest covering 2.5% to 3%. The lymph nodes were axillary draining lymph nodes from breast cancer patients. The origin of this receptor is a female donor with breast cancer. Some clones in this sample may be carry-over from other donors' samples. Sequenced sample: axillary lymph node tissue.

In DNA form, the CDR3 reads TGTGCCAGCAGCTCCGGAGGACTAGCGGGAAACGAGCAGTACTTC. Translated, it gives CASSSGGLAGNEQYF. This rearrangement joins TRBV5-8 to TRBJ2-7; 12 positions match TRBD2. Germline trimming cut 3 bases from V and 5 bases from J; bases unmatched to any gene: 6. Germline V gives CDR1 SGHTS, CDR2 YDEGEE. The CDR3 sequence is 15 residues long.